This is a list of T cell receptor beta chains from one sample in a study of T cells in Graves' hyperthyroidism and ophthalmopathy. TCRdb re-analysed the multiplex PCR reads in MiXCR, keeping a single row per CDR3 protein. The sample records 600,000 to 700,000 distinct CDR3 sequences, approximately 15% being singletons. Material for sequencing was blood. These receptors were collected from a woman between 35 and 50 years old with Graves' ophthalmopathy. Each CDR3 is given with its conserved first and last residue. D genes are given only for firm matches. The size field is filled for only some rows; it gives once, few, many or a size class.

>TRBV27|many|TRBD1|TRBJ1-1
TGTGCCAGCAGTTGGACAGGGGGCGCGGGGAACACTGAAGCTTTCTTT
CASSWTGGAGNTEAFF
>TRBV6-5|many|NA|TRBJ1-1
TGTGCCAGCACCTCCTATAAGGGGACTGAAGCTTTCTTT
CASTSYKGTEAFF
>TRBV7-4|NA|NA|TRBJ2-5
TGTGCCAGCAGCTTAGCCCCCCAGGGGACCCAGTACTTC
CASSLAPQGTQYF
>TRBV5-4|NA|NA|TRBJ2-6
TGTGCCAGCAGCTTGCCCGCAGGGGTCTCTGGGGCCAACGTCCTGACTTTC
CASSLPAGVSGANVLTF
>TRBV9|many|NA|TRBJ1-2
TGTGCCAGCAGCGTAGGGGGGACAAATAACTATGGCTACACCTTC
CASSVGGTNNYGYTF
>TRBV13|many|TRBD2|TRBJ2-7
TGTGCCAGCAGCTTCTGGGCGGGAGGGGCCGAGCAGTACTTC
CASSFWAGGAEQYF
>TRBV7-2|many|TRBD2|TRBJ2-5
TGTGCCAGCAGCACAAGGACTAGCGGGAACCGGGAGACCCAGTACTTC
CASSTRTSGNRETQYF
>TRBV30|NA|NA|TRBJ1-3
TGTGCCTGGAGTCGAGGACTTCCGGGACTCTCTGGAAACACCATATATTTT
CAWSRGLPGLSGNTIYF
>TRBV20-1|once|NA|TRBJ2-5
TGCAGTGCTAGAGATGGTCAGGGGATGAAGACCCAGTACTTC
CSARDGQGMKTQYF
>TRBV27|many|NA|TRBJ1-5
TGTGCCAGCAGTTTCAATAGCAATCAGCCCCAGCATTTT
CASSFNSNQPQHF
>TRBV3-1|NA|TRBD2|TRBJ2-5
TGTGCCAGCAGCCGGGGACTAGCGGGAGCTTTGGGAGAGACCCAGTACTTC
CASSRGLAGALGETQYF
>TRBV20-1|many|NA|TRBJ1-1
TGCAGTGCTAGAGGCATGGGACTCCTAGACACTGAAGCTTTCTTT
CSARGMGLLDTEAFF
>TRBV12-3/TRBV12-4|NA|TRBD2|TRBJ2-7
TGTGCCAGCAGCATGAGCGGGAGTGACGTGAGGGAGCAGTACTTC
CASSMSGSDVREQYF
>TRBV12-3/TRBV12-4|many|TRBD1|TRBJ1-1
TGTGCCAGCAGACTCCCGGGACAGGGGGCTGAAGCTTTCTTT
CASRLPGQGAEAFF
>TRBV12-3/TRBV12-4|few|NA|TRBJ1-6
TGTGCCAGCACCTCAAGTGGACAGAGGAATTCACCCCTCCACTTT
CASTSSGQRNSPLHF
>TRBV7-6|few|NA|TRBJ1-1
TGTGCCAGCAGTCAAACCCCGGGGACCACTGAAGCTTTCTTT
CASSQTPGTTEAFF
>TRBV20-1|many|TRBD2|TRBJ2-7
TGCAGTGCTAGCATCCTAGCGGGGTCATCCTACGAGCAGTACTTC
CSASILAGSSYEQYF
>TRBV27|NA|TRBD2|TRBJ2-5
TGTGCCAGCAGTTCCTCCCCCCGCCGGCGCGGGAGGGCAGAGACCCAGTACTTC
CASSSSPRRRGRAETQYF
>TRBV12-3/TRBV12-4|many|TRBD1|TRBJ1-2
TGTGCCAGCAGTTTAGTTCCCCGGTGGGACAGATATGGCTACACCTTC
CASSLVPRWDRYGYTF
>TRBV6-1|NA|NA|TRBJ2-5
TGTGCCAGCAGCGATAGCGGTCACCCTGAGGAGACCCAGTACTTC
CASSDSGHPEETQYF
>TRBV12-3/TRBV12-4|NA|TRBD1|TRBJ1-2
TGTGCCAGCAGTTTAGGGGACAGGGATGGTGGCTACACCTTC
CASSLGDRDGGYTF
>TRBV2|many|TRBD2|TRBJ2-7
TGTGCCAGCAGTGAAATGATAGCGGGAGTTTACGAGCAGTACTTC
CASSEMIAGVYEQYF
>TRBV28|many|NA|TRBJ1-1
TGTGCCAGCAGTTTCGCCCGAAACACTGAAGCTTTCTTT
CASSFARNTEAFF
>TRBV4-1|many|NA|TRBJ2-6
TGCGCCAGCAGCTCACACCGGGACATTCTCTCTGGGGCCAACGTCCTGACTTTC
CASSSHRDILSGANVLTF
>TRBV19|many|NA|TRBJ2-5
TGTGCCAGTAGTATTTTGGGGGCCCAAGAGACCCAGTACTTC
CASSILGAQETQYF
>TRBV2|once|NA|TRBJ2-4
TGTGCCAGCAGTCCGCGGGATGTGGCCAAAAACATTCAGTACTTC
CASSPRDVAKNIQYF
>TRBV3-1|few|NA|TRBJ2-2
TGTGCCAGCGCCCGTCTTTCTAACACCGGGGAGCTGTTTTTT
CASARLSNTGELFF
>TRBV12-3/TRBV12-4|NA|TRBD2|TRBJ2-2
TGTGCCAGCAGTTTACGTCTAGCGGGAGCGGTCACCGGGGAGCTGTTTTTT
CASSLRLAGAVTGELFF
>TRBV11-1|many|TRBD2|TRBJ2-2
TGTGCCAGCAGCCAAACTAGCGGGAGGGCCTGGAACACCGGGGAGCTGTTTTTT
CASSQTSGRAWNTGELFF
>TRBV6-1|many|TRBD2|TRBJ2-7
TGTGCCAGCAGCTCCGGGGGAGGGCCTTACTACGAGCAGTACTTC
CASSSGGGPYYEQYF
>TRBV6-2/TRBV6-3|many|TRBD1|TRBJ1-6
TGTGCCAGCAGTTACGACAATGCCGGGACAGGAAATTCACCCCTCCACTTT
CASSYDNAGTGNSPLHF
>TRBV12-3/TRBV12-4|many|NA|TRBJ2-5
TGTGCCAGCAGCTCAATTTCAGGGTTTGGAGAGACCCAGTACTTC
CASSSISGFGETQYF
>TRBV29-1|few|TRBD2|TRBJ2-7
TGCAGCGTTGAGGATATTACTAGCGGGGCACGCTACGAGCAGTACTTC
CSVEDITSGARYEQYF
>TRBV24-1|many|NA|TRBJ2-7
TGTGCCACCATGAACAGGGAGTACGAGCAGTACTTC
CATMNREYEQYF
>TRBV6-2/TRBV6-3|NA|TRBD2|TRBJ2-7
TGTGCCAGCAGTTACTCGTCTACGTGGCTAGCGGGAGTCTACGAGCAGTACTTC
CASSYSSTWLAGVYEQYF
>TRBV4-1|NA|TRBD1|TRBJ1-5
TGCGCCAGCAGCCAACACCGGGACAGCCTAAATCAGCCCCAGCATTTT
CASSQHRDSLNQPQHF
>TRBV6-1|few|NA|TRBJ2-7
TGTGCCAGCATCTTCGAGCTCCGTCCGGACGAGCAGTACTTC
CASIFELRPDEQYF
>TRBV2|many|NA|TRBJ2-5
TGTGCCAGCAGTGAATATGGGCAGTTAGGGAACCAAGAGACCCAGTACTTC
CASSEYGQLGNQETQYF
>TRBV12-3/TRBV12-4|many|NA|TRBJ2-5
TGTGCCAGCAGCTCAGGGTGGGAGACCCAGTACTTC
CASSSGWETQYF
>TRBV27|many|NA|TRBJ1-2
TGTGCCAGCAGTTTGCGGCCAGGTCCTTTTGGCTACACCTTC
CASSLRPGPFGYTF
>TRBV6-2/TRBV6-3|NA|NA|TRBJ1-5
TGTGCCAGCAGTTACGAAGCGAGACAGCCCCAGCATTTT
CASSYEARQPQHF
>TRBV30|many|NA|TRBJ1-1
TGTGCCTGGAGTGTACGCGGAACTGAAGCTTTCTTT
CAWSVRGTEAFF
>TRBV7-3|many|TRBD1|TRBJ2-7
TGTGCCAGCAGCTTCACAGGGGGTAGGGGCTACGAGCAGTACTTC
CASSFTGGRGYEQYF
>TRBV12-5|many|NA|TRBJ1-1
TGTGCTAGTGGTGTCCGATCGGGACCGAAGAACACTGAAGCTTTCTTT
CASGVRSGPKNTEAFF